The sequence of this TCR beta chain was determined in a study of T cells in Graves' hyperthyroidism and ophthalmopathy. Points from the study as a whole: Stable hyperthyroidism was told apart from ophthalmopathy by a model built on 13 V-J features. Researchers found most expanded thyroid clonotypes above 0.001 in blood as well.

Using RNA transcripts as the source, TCR beta CDR3 regions were amplified. During a first-round RT-PCR of the TCR CDR3, the HTBI primer set was used. MiXCR, applied by TCRdb to the multiplex PCR reads, yields one record per CDR3 protein. This sample has a few hundred thousand distinct CDR3 sequences, with 15% to 19% found just once. For Graves' hyperthyroidism to be stable, ophthalmopathy could not progress within 18 months. Criteria for exclusion of patients were uncontrolled infection, other autoimmune disease, pregnancy or lactation. The CDR3 has 15 amino acids. Trimming pared 1 base from V and 0 bases from J, leaving 6 bases between. Germline CDR1 SEHNR, CDR2 FQNEAQ (reference sequence). This clonotype was observed a few times. The target antigen is unknown.

The sequence was obtained from a woman under 30 with Graves' hyperthyroidism. The sequencing sample was made of blood. The V gene is TRBV7-9, the J gene TRBJ1-4; the D is unclear. The DNA for the CDR3 is TGTGCCAGCAGCTTAGGGCCAGCAACTAATGAAAAACTGTTTTTT. This encodes CASSLGPATNEKLFF.